These 29 T cell receptor beta chains were sequenced from one sample in a study of T cell repertoires in ileal Crohn's disease. Assay: immunoSEQ multiplex PCR; the TCRdb copy retains only in-frame clones and omits some. The repertoire includes roughly 30,000 clones, around 77% of them detected once, and under 20% sits in the top ten. The sample consisted of ileal tissue. These receptors came from an adult with Crohn's disease.

This chain connects TRBV5-1 to TRBJ2-5, with unresolved D. Germline-derived CDR1 and CDR2 are SGHRS and YFSETQ. V dropped 3 bases and J dropped 5 bases, with 5 bases sitting between them. This CDR3 region has 11 residues. The CDR3 DNA reads TGCGCCAGCAGCTCACAGGAGACCCAGTACTTC. Protein sequence: CASSSQETQYF.

The V call is TRBV7-2, the J call TRBJ1-4; 8 bases are shared with TRBD1. CDR3 size: 13 residues. CDR1 SGHTA and CDR2 FQGNSA come from the germline V gene. V lost 5 bases and J lost 10; bases outside the gene matches: 6. CDR3 loop: CASSPEGTGKLFF. For the CDR3, the DNA is TGTGCCAGCAGCCCCGAAGGGACAGGAAAACTGTTTTTT.

This clone was seen a single time. V usage is TRBV25-1 and J usage is TRBJ1-3, with 8 bases lining up with TRBD1. The CDR3 length is 13 residues. J was trimmed by 2 bases and V by 7 bases; bases with no gene match: 1. Germline lookup yields CDR1 MGHDK and CDR2 SYGVNS. The DNA of the CDR3 is TGTGCCAGCATGGACAGGGCTGGAAACACCATATATTTT. Translation: CASMDRAGNTIYF. Together with reference TRBV25-1 and TRBJ1-3, the CDR3 gives the full variable domain: EADIYQTPRYLVIGTGKKITLECSQTMGHDKMYWYQQDPGMELHLIHYSYGVNSTEKGDLSSESTVSRIRTEHFPLTLESARPSHTSQYLCASMDRAGNTIYFGEGSWLTVV.

V and J are TRBV7-6 and TRBJ1-1, with D unresolved. Looked up from germline, CDR1 is SGHVS and CDR2 is FNYEAQ. The CDR3 has 13 residues. V was shortened by 1 base and J by 3 bases, with 6 bases between the two germline ends. Here the CDR3 reads CASSLVSDTEAFF. The DNA of the CDR3 is TGTGCCAGCAGCTTAGTTAGTGACACTGAAGCTTTCTTT.

The gene calls are TRBV5-6 and TRBJ1-1; the match to TRBD1 covers 7 bases. The germline gives CDR1 SGHDT, CDR2 YYEEEE. This CDR3 contains 14 residues. The V and J ends lost 5 bases and 7 bases, in that order; junction bases with no gene match: 11. DNA of the CDR3: TGTGCCAGCAGGGGTGAGACAGGGCAAGGTGAAGCTTTCTTT. It specifies CASRGETGQGEAFF.

The chain joins TRBV4-1 to TRBJ1-2; TRBD1 matches 8 bases. Germline V CDR1 and CDR2: MGHRA, YSYEKL. With V trimmed by 3 bases and J by 1 base, 13 bases remained unmatched. CDR3 size: 18 residues. The CDR3 DNA sequence: TGCGCCAGCAGCCAGGCAGCCCTCGGACAGGGTGGTAACTATGGCTACACCTTC. Its translation is CASSQAALGQGGNYGYTF.

The rearrangement links TRBV6-5 to TRBJ1-5, with D maybe TRBD1 (5 bases). With 6 bases removed from V and 2 bases from J, the gap between germline ends came to 14 bases. The V gene's germline CDR1 is MNHEY and CDR2 SVGAGI. This CDR3 spans 15 amino acids. The CDR3 coding sequence is TGTGCCAGCAGCCTTGTGGGGCCAGGCAATCAGCCCCAGCATTTT. As protein: CASSLVGPGNQPQHF.

The CDR3 DNA reads TGTGCCAGCAGCGCGGGACAGTATGGCTATGGCTACACCTTC. Amino acid sequence: CASSAGQYGYGYTF. This rearrangement joins TRBV6-1 to TRBJ1-2; 7 bases match TRBD1. V lost 6 bases and J lost 4; bases outside the gene matches: 8. CDR1 and CDR2 from the germline V gene are MNHNS and SASEGT. The CDR3 spans 14 residues.

The J gene is TRBJ1-1, the V gene TRBV2; D is undetermined. Trimming shortened V by 6 bases and J by 4 bases, and 9 bases separated the two germline ends. This CDR3 has 12 amino acids. Per germline, CDR1 SNHLY and CDR2 FYNNEI. CDR3 bases: TGTGCCAGCAGCGCGCGGGGCACTGAAGCTTTCTTT. It is translated as CASSARGTEAFF.

In its sample, this clone was seen once. The chain joins TRBV5-6 to TRBJ1-3; no definite D call. The CDR3 is made up of 14 amino acids. V was pared by 1 base and J by 4 bases, with 9 bases between. The germline CDR1 and CDR2 sequences are SGHDT and YYEEEE. This chain's CDR3 is CASSLPWEGNTIYF. DNA of the CDR3: TGTGCCAGCAGCTTGCCTTGGGAGGGAAACACCATATATTTT.

The chain carries TRBV5-6 and TRBJ2-2; D ambiguous. V shed 2 bases and J shed 6 bases, with 8 bases lying between them. Germline CDR1 reads SGHDT; CDR2 reads YYEEEE. The CDR3 contains 13 residues. The CDR3 is CASSFELPGELFF. For the CDR3, the DNA is TGTGCCAGCAGCTTCGAACTCCCCGGGGAGCTGTTTTTT.

V and J are TRBV19 and TRBJ2-3, with unresolved D. The CDR3 length is 14 residues. V lost 10 bases and J 5 bases, leaving 19 bases between the germline ends. In germline, CDR1 is LNHDA, CDR2 SQIVND (reference sequence). The CDR3 coding sequence is TGTGCCACGACTGACCGACGCGTGGAAGATACGCAGTATTTT. It is translated as CATTDRRVEDTQYF.

The V gene is TRBV5-1, the J gene TRBJ1-5; 12 bases line up with TRBD1. Trimming cost V 4 bases and J 7 bases; bases outside gene matches: 6. CDR1 is SGHRS, CDR2 YFSETQ, per germline. This CDR3 has 15 residues. The CDR3 sequence: CASSAGTGGVQPQHF. In DNA form, the CDR3 reads TGCGCCAGCAGCGCGGGGACAGGGGGCGTCCAGCCCCAGCATTTT.

The chain couples TRBV9 to TRBJ2-1, with 14 bases fitting TRBD2. CDR1 is SGDLS and CDR2 is YYNGEE in the germline V gene. This CDR3 has 15 residues. After removal of 4 bases from V and 8 bases from J, the junction contained 5 bases not matched to a gene. In DNA, the CDR3 is TGTGCCAGCAGCCAAGGGACTAGCGGGAGAGATGAGCAGTTCTTC. Translated: CASSQGTSGRDEQFF.

The chain joins TRBV19 to TRBJ1-5; D is unresolved. CDR1 LNHDA and CDR2 SQIVND come from the germline V gene (reference sequence). The CDR3 is 15 amino acids. V was trimmed by 5 bases and J by 9 bases, leaving 20 bases between them. CDR3 amino acids: CASSSQTGGRGPQHF. The DNA for the CDR3 is TGTGCCAGTAGTTCCCAGACGGGCGGCCGGGGGCCCCAGCATTTT.

This chain links TRBV27 with TRBJ2-7; 10 bases map to TRBD1. Germline CDR1 MNHEY, CDR2 SMNVEV (reference sequence). V lost 5 bases to trimming and J lost 3 bases; unmatched junction nucleotides: 13. This CDR3 has 17 residues. For the CDR3, the DNA is TGTGCCAGCAGTCCCCTCTTCCGGGACAGGGGACTCTACGAGCAGTACTTC. Its translation is CASSPLFRDRGLYEQYF.

This chain links TRBV29-1 with TRBJ2-2; tentatively, D is TRBD2 (5 bases). Germline lookup yields CDR1 SQVTM and CDR2 ANQGSEA. This CDR3 region has 13 residues. V shed 3 bases and J shed 3 bases, with 8 bases lying between them. This chain's CDR3 is CSVDLAHTGELFF. CDR3 sequence (DNA): TGCAGCGTTGACCTAGCCCACACCGGGGAGCTGTTTTTT.

The rearrangement joins TRBV5-1 to TRBJ2-5; D gene unclear. Trimming took 7 bases from V and 4 from J, leaving 8 bases between them. Germline-derived CDR1 and CDR2 are SGHRS and YFSETQ. The CDR3 loop spans 11 amino acids. The CDR3 region has the DNA TGCGCCAGCGTTAGAGGAGAGACCCAGTACTTC. Encoded protein: CASVRGETQYF.

Turning to this clone: This same CDR3 is encoded by further DNA sequences in the sample. This chain uses TRBV19 with TRBJ2-5, with TRBD2 identical over 8 bases. The CDR3 contains 15 residues. Germline V gene sequence: CDR1 LNHDA, CDR2 SQIVND (reference sequence). Germline trimming cut 10 bases from V and 7 bases from J; bases unmatched to any gene: 17. The CDR3 loop reads CATREGSGGAVTQYF. DNA for the CDR3: TGTGCCACCCGGGAGGGTAGCGGAGGCGCAGTGACCCAGTACTTC. The variable domain in full, with the rest retrieved from reference TRBV19 and TRBJ2-5, is DGGITQSPKYLFRKEGQNVTLSCEQNLNHDAMYWYRQDPGQGLRLIYYSQIVNDFQKGDIAEGYSVSREKKESFPLTVTSAQKNPTAFYLCATREGSGGAVTQYFGPGTRLLVL.

The gene calls are TRBV2 and TRBJ1-2; 9 nucleotides match TRBD1. J was trimmed by 5 bases and V by 3 bases; bases with no gene match: 7. CDR3 size: 15 residues. CDR1 and CDR2 from the germline V gene are SNHLY and FYNNEI. The CDR3 sequence is CASSDRDRVEYGYTF. The DNA for the CDR3 is TGTGCCAGCAGTGATAGGGACAGGGTGGAATATGGCTACACCTTC.

The rearrangement uses TRBV6-4 and TRBJ2-5, with D possibly matching TRBD1 (6 bases). Trimming took off 9 bases at V and 5 bases at J, with 22 bases between the two ends. CDR3 length equals 15 residues. Germline CDR1 reads MRHNA; CDR2 reads SNTAGT. The CDR3 loop reads CARRNQPGERETQYF. Written as DNA, the CDR3 is TGTGCCAGGAGAAATCAGCCAGGGGAGAGGGAGACCCAGTACTTC.

The chain employs TRBV19 and TRBJ2-3, with TRBD2 as a possible D gene (6 bases). Trimming removed 6 bases from V and 6 bases from J, with 16 bases in between. Germline CDR1 and CDR2: LNHDA and SQIVND (reference sequence). This CDR3 comprises 14 residues. This CDR3 reads CASSPGAGKDTQYF. The CDR3 DNA follows: TGTGCCAGTAGCCCGGGAGCAGGGAAGGATACGCAGTATTTT.

This rearrangement joins TRBV2 to TRBJ2-2; 9 positions match TRBD1. Germline CDR1 is SNHLY and CDR2 is FYNNEI. This CDR3 is 15 amino acids long. V shed 5 bases and J 5 bases; nucleotides not matched to a gene: 6. CDR3 loop: CASSQGQGKTGELFF. CDR3 nucleotide sequence: TGTGCCAGCAGTCAAGGACAGGGGAAGACCGGGGAGCTGTTTTTT.

The CDR3 loop reads CASSLGGQDIDEQFF. The CDR3 bases are TGTGCCAGCAGCTTAGGGGGACAGGACATCGATGAGCAGTTCTTC. The chain combines TRBV7-6 with TRBJ2-1; 8 bases line up with TRBD1. Trimming at V came to 1 base and at J to 8 bases, leaving 7 bases not matched to a gene. This CDR3 spans 15 amino acids. The germline gives CDR1 SGHVS, CDR2 FNYEAQ.

The chain joins TRBV5-1 to TRBJ1-2, with a weak D call TRBD1 (5 bases). The V end lost 8 bases, the J end lost 7 bases, and 18 bases lay between the germline ends. Germline V gives CDR1 SGHRS, CDR2 YFSETQ. CDR3 length equals 13 residues. CDR3 DNA: TGCGCCAGTAAGGGGCTGCCGGGAGGTGGCTACACCTTC. This encodes CASKGLPGGGYTF.

The V call is TRBV5-4, the J call TRBJ2-1, with 8 bases matching TRBD2. CDR1 is SGHNT, CDR2 YYREEE, per germline (reference sequence). This CDR3 has 16 amino acids. With 0 bases clipped from V and 7 bases from J, the junction kept 9 bases outside the gene matches. This chain's CDR3 is CASSLELAGLQNEQFF. CDR3 bases: TGTGCCAGCAGCTTGGAATTAGCGGGGCTGCAGAATGAGCAGTTCTTC.

The rearrangement uses TRBV2 and TRBJ1-4, with a weak D call TRBD1 (5 bases). Trimming shortened V by 8 bases and J by 1 base, and 8 bases separated the two germline ends. Germline CDR1 reads SNHLY; CDR2 reads FYNNEI. The CDR3 has 13 residues. In nucleotides, the CDR3 is TGTGCCAGCGCGACAGTAACTAATGAAAAACTGTTTTTT. Translating gives CASATVTNEKLFF.

This chain uses TRBV7-2 with TRBJ2-7; TRBD2 matches at 11 bases. V dropped 5 bases and J dropped 0; count of bases not matched to a gene: 9. The CDR3 consists of 17 residues. Germline V lookup: CDR1 SGHTA, CDR2 FQGNSA. This CDR3 is CASSPTVTSGSSYEQYF. The CDR3 DNA sequence: TGTGCCAGCAGCCCAACCGTCACTAGCGGGAGCTCCTACGAGCAGTACTTC.

A single count supports this clone. The rearrangement links TRBV5-4 to TRBJ2-5; 9 bases align to TRBD1. Germline CDR1 is SGHNT and CDR2 is YYREEE (reference sequence). Germline trimming cut 4 bases from V and 5 bases from J; bases unmatched to any gene: 9. CDR3 size: 15 residues. The CDR3 sequence: CASSHVGQGRETQYF. The CDR3 coding sequence is TGTGCCAGCAGCCATGTGGGACAGGGTAGGGAGACCCAGTACTTC.